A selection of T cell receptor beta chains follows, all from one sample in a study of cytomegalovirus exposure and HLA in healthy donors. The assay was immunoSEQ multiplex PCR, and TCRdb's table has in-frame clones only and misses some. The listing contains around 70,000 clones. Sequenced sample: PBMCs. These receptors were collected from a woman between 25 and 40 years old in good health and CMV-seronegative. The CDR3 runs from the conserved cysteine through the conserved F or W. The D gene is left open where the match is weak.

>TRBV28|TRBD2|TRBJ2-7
TGTGCCAGCAGTACGACTAGCGGGTACGAGCAGTACTTC
CASSTTSGYEQYF
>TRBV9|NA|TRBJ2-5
TGTGCCAGCAGCGTAGTCGGGCTAGCTCAAGAGACCCAGTACTTC
CASSVVGLAQETQYF
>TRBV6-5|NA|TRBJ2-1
TGTGCCAGCAGTTACGGGACTCTAAGTCACAATGAGCAGTTCTTC
CASSYGTLSHNEQFF
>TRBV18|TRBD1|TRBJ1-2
TGTGCCAGCTCACCACTGGGACAGGATGACTACACCTTC
CASSPLGQDDYTF
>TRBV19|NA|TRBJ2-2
TGTGCCAGTAGTATTGAGTTCACCGGGGAGCTGTTTTTT
CASSIEFTGELFF
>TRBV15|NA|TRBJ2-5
TGTGCCACCAGCAGAGACAGGGGTTTGGGGCAAGAGACCCAGTACTTC
CATSRDRGLGQETQYF
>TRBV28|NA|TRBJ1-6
TGTGCCAGCAGCCGGGCGGGACCCCTCCACTTT
CASSRAGPLHF
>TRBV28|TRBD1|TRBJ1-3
TGTGCCAGCAGTCCCCCGGGACAGGGGGCTTACACCATATATTTT
CASSPPGQGAYTIYF
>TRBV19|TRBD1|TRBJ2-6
TGTGCCAGTATGGCAGGGGGCGTCTCTGGGGCCAACGTCCTGACTTTC
CASMAGGVSGANVLTF
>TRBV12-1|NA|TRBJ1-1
TGTGCCAGCAGCCCCGGCGGGGGGTGTAAGACTGAAGCTTTCTTT
CASSPGGGCKTEAFF
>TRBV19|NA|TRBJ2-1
TGTGCCAGTAGTATAGGAGTCGATGAGCAGTTCTTC
CASSIGVDEQFF
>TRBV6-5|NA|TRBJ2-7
TGTGCCAGCAGTTACTCGTTGAGGGCCGAGTACGAGCAGTACTTC
CASSYSLRAEYEQYF
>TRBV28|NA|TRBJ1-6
TGTGCCAGCAGTCCGCCAGGGTCGTCTCCTTCACCCCTACACTTT
CASSPPGSSPSPLHF
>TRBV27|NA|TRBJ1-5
TGTGCCAGCAGTTACGCAGGGGTCAATCAGCCCCAGCATTTT
CASSYAGVNQPQHF
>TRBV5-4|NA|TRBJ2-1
TGTGCCAGCAGCTTGAATAGCAACAACTACAATGAGCAGTTCTTC
CASSLNSNNYNEQFF